The rows below give T cell receptor beta chains drawn from one sample of a study of T-cell reconstitution after alpha-beta-depleted transplantation in children. One entry per CDR3 protein, called by TCRdb with MiXCR from the PCR reads. This sample has nearly 350,000 distinct CDR3 sequences, with 15% to 20% found just once. The input for sequencing was PBMCs, mostly from graft donor cells, taken 360 days after TCRalphabeta/CD19-depleted stem cell transplant. The receptors here all came from a male patient aged 2-10 years who had a stem cell transplant for acute lymphoblastic leukemia, so the T cells may come from the graft donor. Each CDR3 is given without its conserved first and last residue. The order of the fields is V gene, CDR3 protein.

V: TRBV4-2; CDR3: ASSQGPATVERYEQY
V: TRBV28; CDR3: ASISGLYLTDTQY
V: TRBV7-2; CDR3: ASSLGIISGSQETQY
V: TRBV6-5; CDR3: ASSYFKREGADTQY
V: TRBV20-1; CDR3: SARARMYYEQY
V: TRBV5-1; CDR3: ASSSPTGLAKNIQY
V: TRBV12-3/TRBV12-4; CDR3: ASSPIQGAGQF
V: TRBV20-1; CDR3: SVQAGYNEQF
V: TRBV2; CDR3: ASSFSGRVSTDTQY
V: TRBV29-1; CDR3: SVEDRRFQLLEQF
V: TRBV10-3; CDR3: AISVQARGTDTQY
V: TRBV27; CDR3: ASSPLQGPAYEQY
V: TRBV27; CDR3: ASSLRLPGRETQY
V: TRBV12-3/TRBV12-4; CDR3: ASSLRGWATQY
V: TRBV2; CDR3: ASSVRTASLRSYNEQF
V: TRBV6-5; CDR3: ASSYGLAGSYNEQF
V: TRBV12-3/TRBV12-4; CDR3: ASSLLGRVNIQY
V: TRBV14; CDR3: ASSQGRTVPYEQY
V: TRBV25-1; CDR3: ASRPDGSSYEQY
V: TRBV10-3; CDR3: AIRQGKSTDTQY
V: TRBV20-1; CDR3: SATRTSGREDTQY
V: TRBV4-1; CDR3: ASSQVQGQGPF
V: TRBV21-1; CDR3: ASSKGLCPSGRENTGELF
V: TRBV2; CDR3: ASSDLGRQSKANTGELF
V: TRBV7-2; CDR3: ASRLDRAGEQY
V: TRBV28; CDR3: ASSPLMSDSYEQY
V: TRBV6-1; CDR3: ASSEWWDSGSQETQY
V: TRBV7-9; CDR3: ASSLLRDSPLH
V: TRBV6-2/TRBV6-3; CDR3: ASSWSGTRRWEQPQH
V: TRBV5-5; CDR3: ASSDYPGPNTEAF
V: TRBV9; CDR3: ASSVGGRETKNIQY
V: TRBV9; CDR3: ASSVGPAGAYEQY
V: TRBV7-6; CDR3: ASSSRDSKETQY
V: TRBV28; CDR3: ASSFGRIPSYEQY
V: TRBV12-3/TRBV12-4; CDR3: ASSLLPLGGPYGYT
V: TRBV20-1; CDR3: SARDRIRRGANYGYT
V: TRBV4-3; CDR3: ASSQEGTGTRATDTQY
V: TRBV15; CDR3: ATSREYRTVSYNEQF
V: TRBV4-1; CDR3: ASSQDSSSGANVLT
V: TRBV29-1; CDR3: SVDSRSGMISGDEQF
V: TRBV27; CDR3: ASTWFINSPLH
V: TRBV5-6; CDR3: ASSPFSGSYEAF
V: TRBV7-6; CDR3: ASSSIQGEHWAF
V: TRBV28; CDR3: ASSTGPYGYT
V: TRBV19; CDR3: ASSAGPGGYGYT
V: TRBV4-2; CDR3: ASSQDGELWGALYEQY
V: TRBV11-2; CDR3: ASSLTSAGGELNEKLF
V: TRBV14; CDR3: ASSQSGRGYNEQF
V: TRBV9; CDR3: ASSVEGGSSYEQY
V: TRBV24-1; CDR3: ATSVRGGRTDTQY
V: TRBV30; CDR3: AWSGFNEQF
V: TRBV29-1; CDR3: SVQDRRPYEQY
V: TRBV10-3; CDR3: AISDLAGEVEQF
V: TRBV12-3/TRBV12-4; CDR3: ATGQILNTEAF
V: TRBV20-1; CDR3: SARGLELYNEQF
V: TRBV12-3/TRBV12-4; CDR3: ASSWGEGYEQY
V: TRBV5-1; CDR3: ASREPGQATSGANVLT
V: TRBV6-4; CDR3: ASSGTPWDEQF
V: TRBV7-9; CDR3: ASSLAPSFYGYT
V: TRBV2; CDR3: ASRTTGAYEQY